What follows is one T cell receptor (beta chain) and its context. This clone's antigen is unknown. Base qualities are not recorded, but no much larger clone differs from it by a single base. This entry is derived from a study of T cell responses to AZD1222 COVID-19 vaccine (TCRdb year 2021). Turning to the overall study: Because spike-specific TCR depth and breadth did not differ between the two schedules, AZD1222 recipients who got a second dose at roughly 4 weeks were pooled with those who got a second dose at roughly 12 weeks. TCR sequencing covered approximately 230 trial participants: about 210 given two doses of AZD1222 and 26 given two doses of MenACWY control vaccine. Enrollment into the trials was organized by age into subgroups of 18-55, 56-69 and 70-plus years, and those subgroups contained roughly 160, 29 and 62 TCR-sequenced participants, respectively. General findings and caveats noted by the study authors: Participants were mostly white British and included more females than males, and it was suggested by the authors that clonal diversity may have been underestimated. Only five to seven AZD1222 recipients were SARS-CoV-2 seropositive at baseline, limiting conclusions about previously exposed vaccinees. Reportedly, close to half of the unique spike-specific TCRs recognized epitopes lying outside the regions that are mutated in the B.1.351 and B.1.1.7 variants. The 56-69-year group was small, and its depth increase did not reach significance, likely because of low power. The vaccine-associated CD4 TCRs covered the entire spike protein, and the dominant responses fell in regions 160-218 and 743-854. A significant rise in spike-specific TCR breadth and depth was observed after two AZD1222 doses relative to day 0 and relative to MenACWY recipients. Because no day 14 peak-response samples were available, the repertoires could be characterized only after the peak T cell response.

From cysteine to phenylalanine, the CDR3 is 14 amino acids long. Solely the CDR3 DNA is kept, with 42 bases framed from the first base. V is trimmed back by 2 bases and J by 1 base, and the junction contains 2 bases that no gene match accounts for. In the germline V gene (reference sequence), CDR1 corresponds to GTSNPN and CDR2 to SVGIG. The CDR3 regions of human TCRbeta chains were subjected to immunosequencing. As for the authors' bioinformatics: Repertoire TCRs were matched against a reference library of SARS-CoV-2-specific TCRs generated with the MIRA antigen-specificity platform. Breadth was defined as the fraction of unique TCRs that were SARS-CoV-2-associated. Depth was defined as the fraction of total T cells that were SARS-CoV-2-associated. Each spike-specific TCR was assigned to its reactive spike region and to a CD4 or CD8 class using the MIRA data. Log10-transformed breadth and depth values were compared by one-way ANOVA with Sidak's multiple comparisons tests. Imported from immuneACCESS, the table was reduced by TCRdb to in-frame sequences with V and J called. These copies leave out some clones; in studies compared against another copy, an unresolved V gene accounts for under half, and the cause of the remainder is not known. The V and J calls and clone size were taken over from that table, and D and trimming were inferred from the DNA. In this sample the table shows around 83,000 clones, roughly 94% of which occur a single time. The top ten hold more than 4.5% of the sample.

Explained via the paper, the time point label denotes: baseline before first vaccination. Vaccinee samples were obtained from the UK trials COV001 and COV002, which included a single-blind randomized controlled phase 2/3 trial of AZD1222 (ChAdOx1 nCoV-19) in healthy adults. For TCRbeta chain sequencing, PBMC samples were collected from trial participants at day 0 and at day 28 after the second dose. The sequencing used peripheral blood, collected on day 0 of AZD1222 vaccination. The TCR originated in an adult in good health. This chain joins TRBV30 to TRBJ1-5; 7 bases in between match TRBD1. The nucleotide sequence reads as follows: TGTGCCTGGAGTCAGGGGGGGAGCAATCAGCCCCAGCATTTT. This translates into CAWSQGGSNQPQHF.